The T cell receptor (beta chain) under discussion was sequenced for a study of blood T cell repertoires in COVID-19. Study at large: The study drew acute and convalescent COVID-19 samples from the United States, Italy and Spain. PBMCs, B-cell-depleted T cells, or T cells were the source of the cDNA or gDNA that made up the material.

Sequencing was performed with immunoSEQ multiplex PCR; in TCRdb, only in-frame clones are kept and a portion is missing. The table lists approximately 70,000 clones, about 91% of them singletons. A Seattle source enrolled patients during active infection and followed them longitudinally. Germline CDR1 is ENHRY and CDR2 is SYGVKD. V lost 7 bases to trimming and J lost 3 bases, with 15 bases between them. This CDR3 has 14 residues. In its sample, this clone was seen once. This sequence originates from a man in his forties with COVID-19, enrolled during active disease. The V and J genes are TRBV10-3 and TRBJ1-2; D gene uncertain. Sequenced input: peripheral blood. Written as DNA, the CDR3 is TGTGCCATCAAAGACGGTGAGGAGTACTATGGCTACACCTTC. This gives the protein CAIKDGEEYYGYTF.